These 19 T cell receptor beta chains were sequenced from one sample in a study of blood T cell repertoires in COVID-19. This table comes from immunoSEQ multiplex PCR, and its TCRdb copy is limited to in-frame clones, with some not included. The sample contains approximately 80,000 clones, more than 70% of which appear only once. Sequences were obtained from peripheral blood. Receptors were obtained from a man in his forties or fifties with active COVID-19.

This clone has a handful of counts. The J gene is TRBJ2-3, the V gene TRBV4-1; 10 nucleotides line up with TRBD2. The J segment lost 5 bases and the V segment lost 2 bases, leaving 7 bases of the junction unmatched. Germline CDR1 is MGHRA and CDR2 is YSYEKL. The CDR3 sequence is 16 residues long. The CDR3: CASSQPLAGVGDTQYF. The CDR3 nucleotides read TGCGCCAGCAGCCAACCTCTAGCGGGAGTTGGAGATACGCAGTATTTT.

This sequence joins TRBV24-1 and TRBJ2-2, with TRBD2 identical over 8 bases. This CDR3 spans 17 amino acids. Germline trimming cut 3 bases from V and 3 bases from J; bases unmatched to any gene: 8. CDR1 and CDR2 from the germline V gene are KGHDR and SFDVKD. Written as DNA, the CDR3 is TGTGCCACCAGTGATAAGCGGGAGTCGGAGTACACCGGGGAGCTGTTTTTT. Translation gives CATSDKRESEYTGELFF.

CDR3 loop: CASSLTGERYTF. Written as DNA, the CDR3 is TGTGCCAGCAGCTTAACGGGGGAGAGATACACCTTC. This chain joins TRBV7-9 and TRBJ1-2; D might be TRBD1 (5 bases). Germline values: CDR1 SEHNR, CDR2 FQNEAQ (reference sequence). This CDR3 spans 12 amino acids. Trimming removed 2 bases from V and 11 bases from J, with 12 bases in between.

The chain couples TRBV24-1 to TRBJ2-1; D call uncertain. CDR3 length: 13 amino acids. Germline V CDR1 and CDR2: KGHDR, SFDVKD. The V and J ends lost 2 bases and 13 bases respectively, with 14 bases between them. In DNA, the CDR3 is TGTGCCACCAGTGATTCTGGCAGGCAGAACCAGTTCTTC. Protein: CATSDSGRQNQFF.

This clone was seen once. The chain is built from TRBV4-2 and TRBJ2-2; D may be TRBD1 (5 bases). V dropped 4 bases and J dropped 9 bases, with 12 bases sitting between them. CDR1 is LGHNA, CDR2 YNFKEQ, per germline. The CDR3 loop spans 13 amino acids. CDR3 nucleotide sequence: TGTGCCAGCAGCCCTCAGCCAGGGAGGGAGCTGTTTTTT. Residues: CASSPQPGRELFF.

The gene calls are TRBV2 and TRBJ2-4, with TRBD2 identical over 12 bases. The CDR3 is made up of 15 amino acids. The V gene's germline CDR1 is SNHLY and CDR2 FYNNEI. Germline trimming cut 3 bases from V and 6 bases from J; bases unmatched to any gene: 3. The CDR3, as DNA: TGTGCCAGCAGTGACCCGACTAGCGGGAGAAACATTCAGTACTTC. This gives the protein CASSDPTSGRNIQYF.

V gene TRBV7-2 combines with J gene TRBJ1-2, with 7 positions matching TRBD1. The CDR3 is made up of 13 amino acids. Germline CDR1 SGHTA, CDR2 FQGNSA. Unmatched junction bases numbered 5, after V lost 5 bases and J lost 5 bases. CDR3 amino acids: CASSLGQDYGYTF. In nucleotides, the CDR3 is TGTGCCAGCAGCCTCGGACAGGATTATGGCTACACCTTC.

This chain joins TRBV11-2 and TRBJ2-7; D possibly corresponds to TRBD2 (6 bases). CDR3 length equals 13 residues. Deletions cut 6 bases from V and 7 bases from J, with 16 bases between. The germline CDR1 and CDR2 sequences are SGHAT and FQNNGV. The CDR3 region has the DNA TGTGCCAGCAGTCAGCGGAGGGTAGGGGAGCAGTACTTC. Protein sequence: CASSQRRVGEQYF. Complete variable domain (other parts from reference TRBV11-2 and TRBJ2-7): EAGVAQSPRYKIIEKRQSVAFWCNPISGHATLYWYQQILGQGPKLLIQFQNNGVVDDSQLPKDRFSAERLKGVDSTLKIQPAKLEDSAVYLCASSQRRVGEQYFGPGTRLTVT.

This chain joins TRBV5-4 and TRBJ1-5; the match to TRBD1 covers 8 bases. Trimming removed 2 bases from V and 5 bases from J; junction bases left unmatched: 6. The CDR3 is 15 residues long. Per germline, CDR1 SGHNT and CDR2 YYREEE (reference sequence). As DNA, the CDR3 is TGTGCCAGCAGCTTTGGGACAGGCAACGATCAGCCCCAGCATTTT. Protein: CASSFGTGNDQPQHF.

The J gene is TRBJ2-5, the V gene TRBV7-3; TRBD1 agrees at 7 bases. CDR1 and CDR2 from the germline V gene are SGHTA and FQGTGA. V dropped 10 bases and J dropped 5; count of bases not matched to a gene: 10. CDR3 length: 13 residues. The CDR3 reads CATAQGMGETQYF. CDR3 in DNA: TGTGCCACCGCACAGGGGATGGGGGAGACCCAGTACTTC.

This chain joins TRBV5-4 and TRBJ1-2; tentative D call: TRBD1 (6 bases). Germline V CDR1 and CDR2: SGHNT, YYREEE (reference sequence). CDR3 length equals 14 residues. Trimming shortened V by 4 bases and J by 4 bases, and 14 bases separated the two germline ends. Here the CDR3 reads CASSPLDRGYGYTF. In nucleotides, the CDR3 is TGTGCCAGCAGCCCCCTGGACAGAGGCTATGGCTACACCTTC.

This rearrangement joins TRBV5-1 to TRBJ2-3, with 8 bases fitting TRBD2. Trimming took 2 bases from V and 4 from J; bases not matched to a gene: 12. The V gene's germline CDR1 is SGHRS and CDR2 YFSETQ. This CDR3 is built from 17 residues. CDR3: CASSLYTGTREADTQYF. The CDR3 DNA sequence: TGCGCCAGCAGCTTATATACCGGGACTAGAGAGGCAGATACGCAGTATTTT.

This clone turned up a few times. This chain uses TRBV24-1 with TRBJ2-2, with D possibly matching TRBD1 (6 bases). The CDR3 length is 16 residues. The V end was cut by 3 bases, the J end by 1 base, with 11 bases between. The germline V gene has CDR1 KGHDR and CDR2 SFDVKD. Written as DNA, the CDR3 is TGTGCCACCAGTGATCCTCAGGGGCGGAACACCGGGGAGCTGTTTTTT. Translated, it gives CATSDPQGRNTGELFF.

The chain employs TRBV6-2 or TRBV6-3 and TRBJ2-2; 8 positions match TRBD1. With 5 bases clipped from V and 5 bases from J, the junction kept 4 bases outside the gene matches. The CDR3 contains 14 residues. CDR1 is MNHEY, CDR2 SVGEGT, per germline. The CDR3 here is CASSIRTGTGELFF. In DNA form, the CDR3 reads TGTGCCAGCAGTATCCGGACAGGGACCGGGGAGCTGTTTTTT.

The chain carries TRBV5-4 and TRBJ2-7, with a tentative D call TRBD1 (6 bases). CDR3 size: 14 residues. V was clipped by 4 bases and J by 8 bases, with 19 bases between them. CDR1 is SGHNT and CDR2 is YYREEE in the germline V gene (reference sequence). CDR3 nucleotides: TGTGCCAGCAGCCGGGCAGGGGAGCGACGAAAGCAGTACTTC. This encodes CASSRAGERRKQYF.

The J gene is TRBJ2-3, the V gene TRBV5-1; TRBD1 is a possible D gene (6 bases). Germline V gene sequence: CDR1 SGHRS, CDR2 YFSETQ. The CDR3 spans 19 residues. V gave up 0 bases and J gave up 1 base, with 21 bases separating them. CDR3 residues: CASSLDPIPQGGGTDTQYF. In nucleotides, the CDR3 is TGCGCCAGCAGCTTGGACCCTATACCACAGGGTGGGGGCACAGATACGCAGTATTTT.

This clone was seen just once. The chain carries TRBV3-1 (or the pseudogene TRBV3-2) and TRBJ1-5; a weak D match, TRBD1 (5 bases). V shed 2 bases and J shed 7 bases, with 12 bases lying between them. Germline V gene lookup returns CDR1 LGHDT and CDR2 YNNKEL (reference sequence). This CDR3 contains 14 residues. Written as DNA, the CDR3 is TGTGCCAGCAGCCAAAGGGGTAAAGGGCAGCCCCAGCATTTT. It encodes CASSQRGKGQPQHF.

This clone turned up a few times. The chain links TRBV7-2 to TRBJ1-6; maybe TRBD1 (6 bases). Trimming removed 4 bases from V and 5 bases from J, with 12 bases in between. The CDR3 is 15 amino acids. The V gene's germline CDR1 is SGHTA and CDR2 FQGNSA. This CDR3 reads CASSSHREHNSPLHF. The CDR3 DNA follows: TGTGCCAGCAGCTCCCACAGGGAGCATAATTCACCCCTCCACTTT. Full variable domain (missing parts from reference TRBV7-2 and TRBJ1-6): GAGVSQSPSNKVTEKGKDVELRCDPISGHTALYWYRQSLGQGLEFLIYFQGNSAPDKSGLPSDRFSAERTGGSVSTLTIQRTQQEDSAVYLCASSSHREHNSPLHFGNGTRLTVT.

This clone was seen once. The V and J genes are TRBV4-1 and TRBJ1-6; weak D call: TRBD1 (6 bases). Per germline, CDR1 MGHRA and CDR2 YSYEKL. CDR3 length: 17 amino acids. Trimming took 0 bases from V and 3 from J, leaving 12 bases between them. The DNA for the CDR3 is TGCGCCAGCAGCCAAGATGGGGGCCGCGGCTATAATTCACCCCTCCACTTT. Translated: CASSQDGGRGYNSPLHF.